A selection of T cell receptor beta chains follows, all from one sample in a study of regulatory T cells in long-lasting Graves disease. MiXCR, applied by TCRdb to the multiplex PCR reads, yields one record per CDR3 protein. The profile shows 240,000 or so distinct CDR3 sequences, 20% to 25% of them singletons. This sample comprised peripheral blood mononuclear cells (PBMCs), obtained at new diagnosis, from a patient treated with antithyroid drugs. All receptors come from a female donor with Graves disease. The CDR3 runs from the conserved cysteine through the conserved F or W. A D gene is named only where the DNA matches it firmly. The size of a clone is reported for some rows only, either as once, few or many, or as a class for expanded clones.

CDR3: CASSYSLTVNTEAFF; DNA: TGTGCCAGCAGTTACTCCCTGACCGTGAACACTGAAGCTTTCTTT; D: NA; J: TRBJ1-1; size: many; V: TRBV6-2/TRBV6-3
CDR3: CASLTGTGVNEQFF; DNA: TGCGCCAGCCTGACCGGGACAGGGGTCAATGAGCAGTTCTTC; D: TRBD1; J: TRBJ2-1; size: many; V: TRBV5-1
CDR3: CASSEIANTQPQHF; DNA: TGTGCCAGCAGTGAAATTGCGAACACTCAGCCCCAGCATTTT; D: NA; J: TRBJ1-5; size: many; V: TRBV2
CDR3: CSARDRQGWDQPQHF; DNA: TGCAGTGCTAGAGATCGGCAGGGATGGGATCAGCCCCAGCATTTT; D: NA; J: TRBJ1-5; size: many; V: TRBV20-1
CDR3: CASSTRRDAETQYF; DNA: TGTGCCAGCAGTACGAGGCGGGACGCAGAGACCCAGTACTTC; D: NA; J: TRBJ2-5; size: many; V: TRBV6-1
CDR3: CASNPTGVGTEAFF; DNA: TGTGCCAGCAACCCGACAGGGGTTGGCACTGAAGCTTTCTTT; D: TRBD1; J: TRBJ1-1; size: many; V: TRBV12-3/TRBV12-4
CDR3: CSVVPLAGGLADTQYF; DNA: TGCAGCGTCGTTCCTCTAGCGGGGGGGCTCGCAGATACGCAGTATTTT; D: TRBD2; J: TRBJ2-3; size: NA; V: TRBV29-1
CDR3: CASSSPGIIGEKTEAFF; DNA: TGTGCCAGCAGTTCCCCTGGTATCATAGGGGAAAAGACTGAAGCTTTCTTT; D: NA; J: TRBJ1-1; size: many; V: TRBV6-5
CDR3: CASSETGDAEAFF; DNA: TGTGCCAGCAGCGAGACAGGGGACGCTGAAGCTTTCTTT; D: TRBD1; J: TRBJ1-1; size: few; V: TRBV9
CDR3: CASSEYDYGYTF; DNA: TGTGCCAGCAGTGAATATGATTATGGCTACACCTTC; D: NA; J: TRBJ1-2; size: NA; V: TRBV25-1
CDR3: CASSLVPGRYQETQYF; DNA: TGTGCCAGCAGCTTAGTTCCCGGGCGGTACCAAGAGACCCAGTACTTC; D: NA; J: TRBJ2-5; size: NA; V: TRBV7-2
CDR3: CASSQDFPVRDPSGNTIYF; DNA: TGCGCCAGCAGCCAAGATTTTCCTGTCAGGGATCCTTCTGGAAACACCATATATTTT; D: NA; J: TRBJ1-3; size: few; V: TRBV4-1
CDR3: CASSPVSGGELFF; DNA: TGTGCCAGCAGCCCCGTTAGCGGCGGGGAGCTGTTTTTT; D: NA; J: TRBJ2-2; size: few; V: TRBV3-1
CDR3: CASRARQGASNQPQHF; DNA: TGTGCCAGTAGGGCCCGACAGGGGGCGTCTAATCAGCCCCAGCATTTT; D: TRBD1; J: TRBJ1-5; size: NA; V: TRBV19
CDR3: CAWSVGTRLNYEQYF; DNA: TGTGCCTGGAGTGTGGGGACTAGGCTGAACTACGAGCAGTACTTC; D: TRBD2; J: TRBJ2-7; size: many; V: TRBV30
CDR3: CASSQVLPDTQYF; DNA: TGTGCCAGCAGCCAAGTCTTGCCAGATACGCAGTATTTT; D: NA; J: TRBJ2-3; size: few; V: TRBV4-2
CDR3: CASSVSGQSGAFF; DNA: TGTGCCAGCAGCGTTTCAGGGCAGAGCGGAGCTTTCTTT; D: NA; J: TRBJ1-1; size: many; V: TRBV9
CDR3: CSSRVSDTQYF; DNA: TGCAGCTCCCGGGTTTCAGATACGCAGTATTTT; D: NA; J: TRBJ2-3; size: many; V: TRBV29-1
CDR3: CASRGVDEKLFF; DNA: TGTGCCAGCAGAGGGGTTGACGAAAAACTGTTTTTT; D: NA; J: TRBJ1-4; size: NA; V: TRBV6-2/TRBV6-3
CDR3: CASSPLREGYNEQFF; DNA: TGTGCCAGCAGTCCTTTACGGGAGGGCTACAATGAGCAGTTCTTC; D: TRBD2; J: TRBJ2-1; size: many; V: TRBV5-6
CDR3: CASSQGQGYNEQFF; DNA: TGTGCCAGCAGCCAGGGACAGGGTTACAATGAGCAGTTCTTC; D: TRBD1; J: TRBJ2-1; size: many; V: TRBV7-2
CDR3: CAWARREGTEAFF; DNA: TGTGCCTGGGCTCGGCGAGAGGGAACCGAAGCTTTCTTT; D: NA; J: TRBJ1-1; size: NA; V: TRBV30
CDR3: CASSRDRGSYGYTF; DNA: TGTGCCAGCAGCCGGGACAGGGGATCCTATGGCTACACCTTC; D: TRBD1; J: TRBJ1-2; size: many; V: TRBV7-9
CDR3: CASSFAGASPETQYF; DNA: TGTGCCAGCAGTTTTGCCGGAGCGTCCCCAGAGACCCAGTACTTC; D: NA; J: TRBJ2-5; size: many; V: TRBV12-3/TRBV12-4
CDR3: CASSLTDRNTGEQFF; DNA: TGTGCCAGCAGTTTAACGGACAGGAACACCGGGGAGCAGTTCTTC; D: TRBD1; J: TRBJ2-1; size: NA; V: TRBV12-3/TRBV12-4
CDR3: CASSGQATYGYTF; DNA: TGTGCCAGTAGCGGACAGGCGACCTATGGCTACACCTTC; D: TRBD1; J: TRBJ1-2; size: few; V: TRBV19
CDR3: CASSLGDRAEQYF; DNA: TGTGCCAGCAGCTTGGGGGACAGGGCCGAGCAGTACTTC; D: TRBD1; J: TRBJ2-7; size: NA; V: TRBV5-4
CDR3: CASSGLETQYF; DNA: TGTGCCAGCAGTGGGTTAGAGACCCAGTACTTC; D: NA; J: TRBJ2-5; size: many; V: TRBV2
CDR3: CASSFGFEQYF; DNA: TGTGCCAGCAGCTTTGGGTTCGAGCAGTACTTC; D: NA; J: TRBJ2-7; size: many; V: TRBV7-6
CDR3: CASSLSGLGGVDEKLFF; DNA: TGTGCCAGCAGTTTATCCGGGCTCGGGGGGGTCGATGAAAAACTGTTTTTT; D: NA; J: TRBJ1-4; size: NA; V: TRBV28
CDR3: CASSPRGAIAGELFF; DNA: TGTGCCAGCAGCCCTAGGGGAGCGATCGCCGGGGAGCTGTTTTTT; D: NA; J: TRBJ2-2; size: NA; V: TRBV7-9
CDR3: CATSDPSGGYLSGTYNEQFF; DNA: TGTGCCACCAGTGATCCGAGCGGGGGATATCTAAGCGGAACCTACAATGAGCAGTTCTTC; D: TRBD2; J: TRBJ2-1; size: NA; V: TRBV24-1
CDR3: CASSVDPLGSGTDTQYF; DNA: TGTGCCAGCAGCGTAGACCCCCTCGGGAGTGGCACAGATACGCAGTATTTT; D: NA; J: TRBJ2-3; size: NA; V: TRBV9